This passage covers 20 T cell receptor beta chains from one sample sequenced in a study of chemoradiotherapy in HPV16-positive cancers. Only in-frame clones appear in the TCRdb table, and some are missing; sequencing was by immunoSEQ multiplex PCR. The sample has about 4,600 clones, roughly 90% seen once; the top ten hold 2.6%. The sequences come from tumor tissue, collected from a patient who underwent chemoradiotherapy. All receptors come from a human donor with HPV-associated anogenital cancer.

V and J are TRBV27 and TRBJ2-1, with 13 bases lining up with TRBD2. Germline V CDR1 and CDR2: MNHEY, SMNVEV (reference sequence). Losses at the gene ends were 2 bases for V and 6 bases for J; bases not matched to a gene: 10. CDR3 length: 18 residues. DNA of the CDR3: TGTGCCAGCAGTTTACTACCCGGGACTAGCGGGATGGGCAATGAGCAGTTCTTC. Protein product: CASSLLPGTSGMGNEQFF.

The chain employs TRBV7-9 and TRBJ1-5, with no clear D. Looked up from germline, CDR1 is SEHNR and CDR2 is FQNEAQ (reference sequence). The CDR3 length is 12 residues. The V gene lost 1 base and the J gene lost 9 bases, with 7 bases spanning the gap. This CDR3 reads CASSLGEGPQHF. DNA of the CDR3: TGTGCCAGCAGCTTAGGAGAGGGGCCCCAGCATTTT.

The CDR3: CASRIGGIEAFF. The CDR3 nucleotides are TGTGCCAGCAGGATAGGCGGCATTGAAGCTTTCTTT. The genes are TRBV2 and TRBJ1-1; D gene unclear. CDR1 SNHLY and CDR2 FYNNEI come from the germline V gene. V shed 6 bases and J shed 7 bases, with 12 bases lying between them. CDR3 length equals 12 residues. Variable domain in full (rest from reference TRBV2 and TRBJ1-1): EPEVTQTPSHQVTQMGQEVILRCVPISNHLYFYWYRQILGQKVEFLVSFYNNEISEKSEIFDDQFSVERPDGSNFTLKIRSTKLEDSAMYFCASRIGGIEAFFGQGTRLTVV.

The count of this clone is one. The V and J genes are TRBV6-1 and TRBJ2-7, with D tentatively TRBD1 or TRBD2 (7 bases each). Trimming cost V 7 bases and J 6 bases, with 22 bases left between them. The CDR3 extends over 15 amino acids. Per germline, CDR1 MNHNS and CDR2 SASEGT. The CDR3 protein is CASTRVGRGLLEQYV. The CDR3 DNA reads TGTGCCAGCACTCGCGTGGGGAGGGGGCTGCTCGAGCAGTACGTC.

The rearrangement joins TRBV7-9 to TRBJ2-3; TRBD1 matches 11 bases. CDR3 length: 16 residues. V shed 4 bases and J 3 bases; nucleotides not matched to a gene: 6. Germline assignment: CDR1 SEHNR and CDR2 FQNEAQ (reference sequence). The CDR3: CASSYRTGGETDTQYF. DNA for the CDR3: TGTGCCAGCAGCTACCGGACAGGGGGCGAAACAGATACGCAGTATTTT.

The DNA of the CDR3 is TGTGCCAGTAGTCCCCGGGACCGGGGCAGCAATCAGCCCCAGCATTTT. Translation: CASSPRDRGSNQPQHF. The V gene is TRBV19, the J gene TRBJ1-5, with D perhaps TRBD1 (5 bases). This CDR3 is built from 16 residues. The V gene's germline CDR1 is LNHDA and CDR2 SQIVND (reference sequence). V was trimmed by 5 bases and J by 1 base, leaving 15 bases between them. The whole variable domain, filled in from reference TRBV19 and TRBJ1-5, reads DGGITQSPKYLFRKEGQNVTLSCEQNLNHDAMYWYRQDPGQGLRLIYYSQIVNDFQKGDIAEGYSVSREKKESFPLTVTSAQKNPTAFYLCASSPRDRGSNQPQHFGDGTRLSIL.

CDR3 in DNA: TGTGCCAGCAACGAATTCAGAAGAATGAACACTGAAGCTTTCTTT. It encodes CASNEFRRMNTEAFF. The genes are TRBV11-2 and TRBJ1-1; D remains unclear. V lost 7 bases and J 0 bases, leaving 15 bases between the germline ends. Germline V gives CDR1 SGHAT, CDR2 FQNNGV. CDR3 length: 15 residues.

V and J are TRBV18 and TRBJ2-3, with 7 bases that match TRBD1. The CDR3 consists of 15 residues. The ends lost 2 bases at V and 1 base at J; junction bases unmatched: 3. Germline CDR1 reads KGHSH; CDR2 reads LQKENI. CDR3 residues: CASSPGQARTDTQYF. CDR3 DNA sequence: TGTGCCAGCTCACCAGGACAGGCGCGCACAGATACGCAGTATTTT.

This chain links TRBV29-1 with TRBJ2-5; 13 nucleotides align to TRBD2. This CDR3 contains 18 residues. CDR1 and CDR2 from the germline V gene are SQVTM and ANQGSEA. The trim removed 5 bases at V and 6 bases at J, leaving 18 bases unmatched. The CDR3 DNA reads as TGCAGCGTTTCACTAGCGGGAGGGCCTACCGGCAGTTTAAAGACCCAGTACTTC. Amino acid sequence: CSVSLAGGPTGSLKTQYF.

The J gene is TRBJ2-1, the V gene TRBV5-1, with D perhaps TRBD2 (6 bases). Between the trimmed V and J ends, which lost 6 bases and 6 bases, there was a span of 13 bases. The CDR3 covers 13 residues. CDR1 is SGHRS, CDR2 YFSETQ, per germline. The DNA for the CDR3 is TGCGCCAGCAATCGGGACTTGGTCAATGAGCAGTTCTTC. It translates to CASNRDLVNEQFF.

The V call is TRBV5-5, the J call TRBJ2-5; perhaps TRBD1 as D (6 bases). The J call may be wrong; the DNA end is better matched by TRBJ2-7. This CDR3 region has 15 residues. Germline V gene sequence: CDR1 SGHKS, CDR2 YYEKEE (reference sequence). CDR3 amino acids: CASSLVRKGVYEQYF. CDR3 nucleotides: TGTGCCAGCAGCTTGGTCCGAAAGGGGGTCTACGAGCAGTACTTC.

This clone was observed once. This chain links TRBV5-1 with TRBJ1-6, with D perhaps TRBD1 (5 bases). This CDR3 spans 16 amino acids. Germline V lookup: CDR1 SGHRS, CDR2 YFSETQ. Trimming cost V 2 bases and J 4 bases, with 13 bases left between them. The CDR3 DNA follows: TGCGCCAGCAGCTTTGGGGGGGAATCTTATAATTCACCCCTCCACTTT. This gives the protein CASSFGGESYNSPLHF.

The genes are TRBV28 and TRBJ1-5, with D possibly TRBD1 on 6 matching bases. Trimming left V 6 bases short and J 5 bases short, with 17 bases between. Germline V CDR1 and CDR2: MDHEN, SYDVKM. The length of the CDR3 is 15 residues. In nucleotides, the CDR3 is TGTGCCAGCAGAACCAACGGCAGGGGCCATCAGCCCCAGCATTTT. Amino acid sequence: CASRTNGRGHQPQHF.

The V gene is TRBV18, the J gene TRBJ2-3; 9 bases are shared with TRBD2. CDR3 length: 17 residues. Germline loops: CDR1 KGHSH, CDR2 LQKENI. Trimming removed 1 base from V and 5 bases from J; junction bases left unmatched: 10. The CDR3 DNA is TGTGCCAGCTCACCACTTTGGACTAGCGATCTGGGAGATACGCAGTATTTT. Amino acids: CASSPLWTSDLGDTQYF.

This clone showed up just once. The chain combines TRBV7-9 with TRBJ1-1; D gene unclear. The CDR3 runs 13 residues. The germline V gene encodes CDR1 SEHNR and CDR2 FQNEAQ (reference sequence). V was trimmed by 1 base and J by 3 bases, leaving 6 bases between them. The CDR3 sequence: CASSLEQHTEAFF. The CDR3 region has the DNA TGTGCCAGCAGCTTAGAACAGCACACTGAAGCTTTCTTT. Full variable domain (remainder filled in from reference TRBV7-9 and TRBJ1-1): DTGVSQNPRHKITKRGQNVTFRCDPISEHNRLYWYRQTLGQGPEFLTYFQNEAQLEKSRLLSDRFSAERPKGSFSTLEIQRTEQGDSAMYLCASSLEQHTEAFFGQGTRLTVV.

V is TRBV2 and J is TRBJ1-4; 7 nucleotides agree with TRBD1. Germline-derived CDR1 and CDR2 are SNHLY and FYNNEI. Unmatched junction bases numbered 7, after V lost 6 bases and J lost 6 bases. The length of the CDR3 is 14 residues. This chain's CDR3 is CASSSGTADEKLFF. DNA of the CDR3: TGTGCCAGCAGCTCCGGGACAGCCGATGAAAAACTGTTTTTT.

This chain uses TRBV2 with TRBJ1-6; 10 nucleotides align to TRBD1. The V gene's germline CDR1 is SNHLY and CDR2 FYNNEI. V lost 6 bases and J lost 7; bases outside the gene matches: 6. This CDR3 is built from 15 residues. The CDR3 sequence: CASSVSGQGNSPLHF. The CDR3 DNA reads as TGTGCCAGCAGCGTCTCGGGACAGGGGAATTCACCCCTCCACTTT.

The sample holds one count of this clone. The gene calls are TRBV7-3 and TRBJ2-1, with 9 bases aligning to TRBD2. The ends lost 5 bases at V and 7 bases at J; junction bases unmatched: 9. Germline V lookup: CDR1 SGHTA, CDR2 FQGTGA. CDR3 length: 15 residues. In nucleotides, the CDR3 is TGTGCCAGCAGCACCCGACTAGCGGCCAAGAATGAGCAGTTCTTC. As protein: CASSTRLAAKNEQFF.

The chain carries TRBV6-6 and TRBJ1-1, with D unclear. CDR1 is MNHNY, CDR2 SVGAGI, per germline (reference sequence). The CDR3 consists of 11 residues. V lost 6 bases, J lost 9 bases, and 11 bases lay in between. CDR3 DNA sequence: TGTGCCAGCAGCCTCGAGGGTAAAGCTTTCTTT. Its protein is CASSLEGKAFF.

This sequence joins TRBV6-4 and TRBJ2-7, with 9 nucleotides matching TRBD1. This CDR3 region has 17 residues. V shed 6 bases, J shed 0 bases, and the junction held 12 bases outside the gene matches. Germline loops: CDR1 MRHNA, CDR2 SNTAGT. CDR3 protein: CASRGDRAKLSSYEQYV. CDR3 nucleotide sequence: TGTGCCAGCAGGGGGGACAGGGCTAAGTTGAGCTCCTACGAGCAGTACGTC.